These 12 T cell receptor beta chains were sequenced from one sample in a study of blood T cell repertoires in COVID-19. TCRdb's table, derived via immunoSEQ multiplex PCR, lists solely in-frame clones and lacks some. The data show about 310,000 clones, 85% to 90% seen once. Sequences were obtained from peripheral blood. These receptors all come from a woman aged 30 to 39 with COVID-19, enrolled during active disease.

The CDR3 bases are TGTGCCAGCAGTTTCACACTCCAAGCGGGACTAGCGGGAGGATCAGATACGCAGTATTTT. Encoded protein: CASSFTLQAGLAGGSDTQYF. This sequence joins TRBV27 and TRBJ2-3; 15 bases match TRBD2. Per the germline V gene, CDR1 is MNHEY and CDR2 is SMNVEV (reference sequence). CDR3 length: 20 amino acids. J lost 4 bases, V lost 3 bases, and 14 bases had no gene match.

The V and J genes are TRBV30 and TRBJ1-3, with 7 positions matching TRBD1. V was pared by 8 bases and J by 2 bases, with 3 bases of the junction left unmatched. Germline CDR1 GTSNPN, CDR2 SVGIG (reference sequence). The CDR3 spans 12 residues. DNA for the CDR3: TGTGCCGTTGACAGGGCTGGAAACACCATATATTTT. This sequence encodes CAVDRAGNTIYF.

The chain has TRBV19 and TRBJ1-2; the D is unclear. With 7 bases removed from V and 0 bases from J, the gap between germline ends came to 15 bases. CDR1 LNHDA and CDR2 SQIVND come from the germline V gene (reference sequence). The CDR3 has 15 residues. The CDR3 region is CASTHTTEPNYGYTF. The CDR3 bases are TGTGCCAGTACTCACACCACAGAGCCTAACTATGGCTACACCTTC.

The CDR3 here is CASRNTGGHTEAFF. The CDR3 DNA follows: TGTGCCAGCAGGAACACAGGGGGGCACACTGAAGCTTTCTTT. The J gene is TRBJ1-1, the V gene TRBV5-4, with 8 positions matching TRBD1. Germline assignment: CDR1 SGHNT and CDR2 YYREEE (reference sequence). With 5 bases clipped from V and 3 bases from J, the junction kept 6 bases outside the gene matches. The CDR3 covers 14 residues.

The V call is TRBV27, the J call TRBJ1-5; 10 nucleotides align to TRBD1. V gave up 3 bases and J gave up 2 bases; unmatched junction bases: 4. There are 16 residues in the CDR3. Germline values: CDR1 MNHEY, CDR2 SMNVEV (reference sequence). CDR3 nucleotide sequence: TGTGCCAGCAGTTTGACAGGGGGCAATGGCAATCAGCCCCAGCATTTT. Protein product: CASSLTGGNGNQPQHF.

The gene calls are TRBV28 and TRBJ1-2; 7 bases line up with TRBD1. In germline, CDR1 is MDHEN, CDR2 SYDVKM. The trim removed 2 bases at V and 8 bases at J, leaving 14 bases unmatched. There are 16 residues in the CDR3. The CDR3 nucleotides read TGTGCCAGCAGTTTACGCGACTCCGGGACAGTCGCCGGCTACACCTTC. It specifies CASSLRDSGTVAGYTF.

The chain recombines TRBV11-2 with TRBJ1-6, with TRBD1 matching over 8 bases. V lost 0 bases and J lost 1; bases outside the gene matches: 8. The CDR3 extends over 19 amino acids. Germline assignment: CDR1 SGHAT and CDR2 FQNNGV. The CDR3 DNA is TGTGCCAGCAGCTTAGACTCCGGACAGGGTTTTTCCTATAATTCACCCCTCCACTTT. Its protein is CASSLDSGQGFSYNSPLHF.

The rearrangement joins TRBV5-1 to TRBJ1-1; D is unresolved. The CDR3 covers 13 residues. Germline CDR1 reads SGHRS; CDR2 reads YFSETQ. Trimming stripped 0 bases from V and 3 bases from J, with 6 bases between. DNA for the CDR3: TGCGCCAGCAGCTTGGCCTCAGACACTGAAGCTTTCTTT. Amino acids: CASSLASDTEAFF.

At least ten counts were recorded for this clone. This chain joins TRBV10-3 and TRBJ2-7; tentative D call: TRBD2 (5 bases). The CDR3 consists of 14 residues. Germline V CDR1 and CDR2: ENHRY, SYGVKD. Trimming took 3 bases from V and 5 from J, leaving 14 bases between them. CDR3 in amino acids: CAISESEEGHEQYF. CDR3 bases: TGTGCCATCAGTGAATCGGAGGAAGGACACGAGCAGTACTTC.

This chain links TRBV6-5 with TRBJ1-1; D is ambiguous. The CDR3 runs to 13 residues. V was pared by 10 bases and J by 0 bases, with 12 bases between. Germline V gene data show CDR1 as MNHEY and CDR2 as SVGAGI. The chain's CDR3 is CATSRVVNTEAFF. For the CDR3, the DNA is TGTGCCACCTCTCGAGTGGTGAACACTGAAGCTTTCTTT.

Of note for this clone: Distinct nucleotide sequences in the sample also encode this CDR3. V is TRBV5-8 and J is TRBJ2-7, with 8 bases fitting TRBD1. Trimming cost V 3 bases and J 2 bases; bases outside gene matches: 4. Germline values: CDR1 SGHTS, CDR2 YDEGEE. This CDR3 spans 14 amino acids. The CDR3 coding sequence is TGTGCCAGCAGCTACGGGACAGGAACCTACGAGCAGTACTTC. Its translation is CASSYGTGTYEQYF.

A single count supports this clone. The chain recombines TRBV7-9 with TRBJ1-3, with 8 bases matching TRBD1. The CDR3 is made up of 14 amino acids. Germline CDR1 reads SEHNR; CDR2 reads FQNEAQ (reference sequence). Losses at the gene ends were 5 bases for V and 8 bases for J; bases not matched to a gene: 8. CDR3 DNA: TGTGCCAGCAGCCCGGACAGGGTAGGGGACACCATATATTTT. Translation: CASSPDRVGDTIYF.